The entry below describes one TCR beta chain. Its antigen is unknown. The sample originates from a study of T cell responses to AZD1222 COVID-19 vaccine. Regarding the study as a whole: The study reported that nearly half of spike-specific TCRs target unmutated variant regions. Repertoire collection took place solely once the T cell response had peaked. Only five or six people who got AZD1222 tested seropositive at baseline.

Method: immunoSEQ multiplex PCR; TCRdb's copy keeps in-frame clones and lacks some. There are some 150,000 clones in the sample; roughly 90% occur only once, and roughly 4% lies in the top ten. Losses at the gene ends were 11 bases for V and 2 bases for J; bases not matched to a gene: 4. The CDR3 sequence is 13 residues long. Germline assignment: CDR1 KGHDR and CDR2 SFDVKD. The V call is TRBV24-1, the J call TRBJ2-2; 7 nucleotides agree with TRBD1. This specimen was peripheral blood, taken 28 days after the second AZD1222 dose. This TCR was sampled from an adult who received the AZD1222 COVID-19 vaccine. The CDR3 here is CAIGTANTGELFF. In DNA, the CDR3 is TGTGCCATAGGGACAGCCAACACCGGGGAGCTGTTTTTT.